This passage covers 25 T cell receptor beta chains from one sample sequenced in a study of blood T cell repertoires in COVID-19 (dated by TCRdb to the early 2020s). The library was obtained by the immunoSEQ multiplex PCR assay. Drawn from immuneACCESS, this table holds only the in-frame rearrangements with V and J called that TCRdb kept. Clones are partly lost; checked studies trace under half to an unresolved V gene and leave the rest unexplained. The sample has around 260,000 clones on record, about 88% of them singletons. The ten largest clones capture less than 4% of the sample. The sequencing input was peripheral blood. The origin of the receptors is a man younger than 35 with active or convalescent COVID-19.

There are a few counts of this clone. V is TRBV7-9 and J is TRBJ1-4, with 9 bases lining up with TRBD1. J lost 5 bases, V lost 3 bases, and 1 base had no gene match. The CDR3 runs to 14 residues. The germline V gene has CDR1 SEHNR and CDR2 FQNEAQ (reference sequence). CDR3 DNA sequence: TGTGCCAGCAGCTTGGGGACAGGGAATGAAAAACTGTTTTTT. Translated: CASSLGTGNEKLFF.

This sequence joins TRBV27 and TRBJ1-1; D is perhaps TRBD1 (5 bases). The CDR3 spans 15 residues. Germline CDR1 is MNHEY and CDR2 is SMNVEV (reference sequence). V lost 4 bases and J 1 base, leaving 13 bases between the germline ends. The CDR3 loop is CASSYQGLGNTEAFF. CDR3 sequence (DNA): TGTGCCAGCAGTTATCAGGGACTAGGGAACACTGAAGCTTTCTTT.

This sequence joins TRBV24-1 and TRBJ1-1; weak D call: TRBD1 (5 bases). CDR1 and CDR2 from the germline V gene are KGHDR and SFDVKD. The V end was cut by 6 bases, the J end by 4 bases, with 11 bases between. The CDR3 is made up of 13 amino acids. In nucleotides, the CDR3 is TGTGCCACCAGTCCCAGCGGGGGCACTGAAGCTTTCTTT. The encoded protein is CATSPSGGTEAFF.

The chain employs TRBV6-4 and TRBJ1-1; tentatively, D is TRBD1 (5 bases). Germline V gene sequence: CDR1 MRHNA, CDR2 SNTAGT. V was trimmed by 3 bases and J by 4 bases, leaving 24 bases between them. The CDR3 covers 18 residues. CDR3 bases: TGTGCCAGCAGTGAACAGCTGATTGGGGCTTCAGGATTCACTGAAGCTTTCTTT. It translates to CASSEQLIGASGFTEAFF.

This rearrangement joins TRBV28 to TRBJ1-6; the match to TRBD1 covers 9 bases. This CDR3 comprises 12 residues. V gave up 11 bases and J gave up 6 bases; unmatched junction bases: 2. CDR1 and CDR2 (germline): MDHEN, SYDVKM. The CDR3 DNA sequence: TGTGCCGCGGGACAGGGTAATTCACCCCTCCACTTT. Amino acids: CAAGQGNSPLHF.

The chain carries TRBV19 and TRBJ2-1; D remains ambiguous. CDR1 is LNHDA and CDR2 is SQIVND in the germline V gene (reference sequence). This CDR3 region has 12 residues. V was shortened by 5 bases and J by 1 base, with 3 bases between the two germline ends. CDR3 region: CASSPSYNEQFF. In DNA, the CDR3 is TGTGCCAGTAGTCCGTCCTACAATGAGCAGTTCTTC.

The gene calls are TRBV29-1 and TRBJ1-2, with D uncertain. Germline assignment: CDR1 SQVTM and CDR2 ANQGSEA. This CDR3 has 13 amino acids. The germline V and J ends were trimmed by 4 bases and 6 bases, with 15 bases remaining between them. CDR3 in amino acids: CSVGAALPHGYTF. The CDR3 nucleotides read TGCAGCGTTGGAGCGGCGCTCCCCCATGGCTACACCTTC. Based on the CDR3 plus reference TRBV29-1 and TRBJ1-2, the full variable domain is SAVISQKPSRDICQRGTSLTIQCQVDSQVTMMFWYRQQPGQSLTLIATANQGSEATYESGFVIDKFPISRPNLTFSTLTVSNMSPEDSSIYLCSVGAALPHGYTFGSGTRLTVV.

The table lists this clone with a count of one. The CDR3 protein is CASSILAEAFNEQFF. In DNA form, the CDR3 reads TGTGCCAGTAGTATATTAGCGGAGGCGTTCAATGAGCAGTTCTTC. The V and J genes are TRBV19 and TRBJ2-1, with a possible D match to TRBD2 (6 bases). Between the trimmed V and J ends, which lost 2 bases and 6 bases, there was a span of 14 bases. Per the germline V gene, CDR1 is LNHDA and CDR2 is SQIVND (reference sequence). There are 15 residues in the CDR3.

This chain connects TRBV6-5 to TRBJ1-4, with 10 bases matching TRBD1. With 6 bases clipped from V and 7 bases from J, the junction kept 2 bases outside the gene matches. CDR3 length equals 13 residues. Germline CDR1 reads MNHEY; CDR2 reads SVGAGI. The CDR3 nucleotides read TGTGCCAGCAGAGGGACAGGGGTTGAAAAACTGTTTTTT. As protein: CASRGTGVEKLFF.

The gene calls are TRBV11-2 and TRBJ2-7, with 9 bases that match TRBD2. CDR3 length: 12 amino acids. Losses at the gene ends were 8 bases for V and 2 bases for J; bases not matched to a gene: 1. The germline V gene has CDR1 SGHAT and CDR2 FQNNGV. CDR3 DNA: TGTGCCAGCCAGCGGGGGGCCTACGAGCAGTACTTC. It specifies CASQRGAYEQYF. The full variable domain, in which reference TRBV11-2 and TRBJ2-7 provide the parts outside the CDR3, is EAGVAQSPRYKIIEKRQSVAFWCNPISGHATLYWYQQILGQGPKLLIQFQNNGVVDDSQLPKDRFSAERLKGVDSTLKIQPAKLEDSAVYLCASQRGAYEQYFGPGTRLTVT.

The chain combines TRBV6-5 with TRBJ2-7; 7 positions match TRBD1. J was trimmed by 2 bases and V by 2 bases; bases with no gene match: 3. This CDR3 has 14 amino acids. CDR1 and CDR2 from the germline V gene are MNHEY and SVGAGI. The CDR3 loop reads CASSYRQGPYEQYF. The CDR3 bases are TGTGCCAGCAGTTACAGACAGGGCCCCTACGAGCAGTACTTC.

The chain carries TRBV6-5 and TRBJ2-1; TRBD1 matches at 7 bases. This CDR3 has 15 amino acids. The germline gives CDR1 MNHEY, CDR2 SVGAGI. Trimming removed 0 bases from V and 8 bases from J; junction bases left unmatched: 7. CDR3 loop: CASSYSKGAWDEQFF. The CDR3 nucleotides are TGTGCCAGCAGTTACTCGAAGGGGGCTTGGGATGAGCAGTTCTTC.

This sequence joins TRBV7-8 and TRBJ1-2; D is perhaps TRBD1 (5 bases). Trimming stripped 4 bases from V and 8 bases from J, with 14 bases between. CDR3 size: 13 residues. Looked up from germline, CDR1 is SGHVS and CDR2 is FQNEAQ. The CDR3 loop is CASSYNRFRGYTF. The CDR3 region has the DNA TGTGCCAGCAGCTACAACAGGTTCCGCGGCTACACCTTC.

The rearrangement joins TRBV5-5 to TRBJ2-1, with 10 nucleotides matching TRBD2. Germline V gene lookup returns CDR1 SGHKS and CDR2 YYEKEE (reference sequence). J gave up 5 bases and V 4 bases, and 6 bases lay outside the gene matches. The CDR3 is made up of 15 amino acids. CDR3 loop: CASSHGTSEHNEQFF. The CDR3, as DNA: TGTGCCAGCAGCCACGGGACTAGCGAGCACAATGAGCAGTTCTTC. The whole variable domain, remainder taken from reference TRBV5-5 and TRBJ2-1, is DAGVTQSPTHLIKTRGQQVTLRCSPISGHKSVSWYQQVLGQGPQFIFQYYEKEERGRGNFPDRFSARQFPNYSSELNVNALLLGDSALYLCASSHGTSEHNEQFFGPGTRLTVL.

This rearrangement joins TRBV27 to TRBJ1-5; TRBD1 is a possible D gene (5 bases). This CDR3 spans 14 amino acids. Germline loops: CDR1 MNHEY, CDR2 SMNVEV (reference sequence). The germline V and J ends were trimmed by 0 bases and 7 bases, with 10 bases remaining between them. CDR3 coding DNA: TGTGCCAGCAGTTTATCGCCGGGGGACCAGCCCCAGCATTTT. This encodes CASSLSPGDQPQHF.

The rearrangement joins TRBV5-1 to TRBJ1-2; tentatively, D is TRBD1 (5 bases). The CDR3 consists of 14 residues. V was shortened by 3 bases and J by 3 bases, with 12 bases between the two germline ends. The germline V gene has CDR1 SGHRS and CDR2 YFSETQ. The CDR3 DNA follows: TGCGCCAGCAGCTATGGTGGGGGGGACTATGGCTACACCTTC. Residues: CASSYGGGDYGYTF. The variable domain in full, completed from reference TRBV5-1 and TRBJ1-2, reads KAGVTQTPRYLIKTRGQQVTLSCSPISGHRSVSWYQQTPGQGLQFLFEYFSETQRNKGNFPGRFSGRQFSNSRSEMNVSTLELGDSALYLCASSYGGGDYGYTFGSGTRLTVV.

This chain links TRBV6-5 with TRBJ2-7; unclear D gene. Germline V lookup: CDR1 MNHEY, CDR2 SVGAGI. The CDR3 consists of 11 residues. V lost 8 bases, J lost 2 bases, and 7 bases lay in between. CDR3 in DNA: TGTGCCAGCGAGTTAACCTACGAGCAGTACTTC. It codes for CASELTYEQYF.

The chain employs TRBV5-4 and TRBJ2-7; D is uncertain. The V gene lost 0 bases and the J gene lost 4 bases, with 2 bases spanning the gap. CDR1 SGHNT and CDR2 YYREEE come from the germline V gene (reference sequence). This CDR3 spans 11 amino acids. Here the CDR3 reads CASSLAYEQYF. In DNA form, the CDR3 reads TGTGCCAGCAGCTTGGCTTACGAGCAGTACTTC.

This chain uses TRBV7-9 with TRBJ2-1; TRBD1 matches 7 bases. CDR3 size: 12 residues. Trimming took 11 bases from V and 4 from J; bases not matched to a gene: 5. Germline CDR1 is SEHNR and CDR2 is FQNEAQ (reference sequence). This CDR3 reads CAGDSQYNEQFF. The CDR3 bases are TGTGCCGGGGACAGTCAGTACAATGAGCAGTTCTTC.

The genes are TRBV27 and TRBJ1-1; 7 bases are shared with TRBD1. V lost 8 bases to trimming and J lost 4 bases; unmatched junction nucleotides: 10. The CDR3 contains 14 residues. Germline CDR1 is MNHEY and CDR2 is SMNVEV (reference sequence). The CDR3: CASGAGGSGTEAFF. The CDR3, as DNA: TGTGCCAGCGGTGCAGGGGGTTCGGGCACTGAAGCTTTCTTT.

J is TRBJ2-1 and V is TRBV12-5, with a tentative D call TRBD2 (6 bases). The CDR3 totals 16 residues. Germline assignment: CDR1 LGHNT and CDR2 FRNRAP. Trimming cost V 5 bases and J 1 base, with 15 bases left between them. CDR3 sequence reads: CASGPRAGRSYNEQFF. The CDR3, as DNA: TGTGCTAGTGGTCCTCGTGCGGGAAGGTCCTACAATGAGCAGTTCTTC.

This rearrangement joins TRBV5-1 to TRBJ2-5, with D perhaps TRBD1 (6 bases). This CDR3 has 15 residues. V shed 4 bases and J shed 1 base, with 14 bases lying between them. The germline V gene encodes CDR1 SGHRS and CDR2 YFSETQ. Here the CDR3 reads CASSKTGPLQETQYF. CDR3 sequence (DNA): TGCGCCAGCAGCAAAACAGGGCCTCTCCAAGAGACCCAGTACTTC.

On this clone: Other DNA sequences in this sample translate to the same CDR3. This sequence joins TRBV19 and TRBJ1-6; D gene ambiguous. CDR3 size: 14 residues. V gave up 9 bases and J gave up 1 base, with 10 bases separating them. The germline CDR1 and CDR2 sequences are LNHDA and SQIVND (reference sequence). CDR3 DNA: TGTGCCAGCAGGCTGAGTTCCTATAATTCACCCCTCCACTTT. Protein: CASRLSSYNSPLHF. Combining the CDR3 with reference TRBV19 and TRBJ1-6 gives the whole variable domain DGGITQSPKYLFRKEGQNVTLSCEQNLNHDAMYWYRQDPGQGLRLIYYSQIVNDFQKGDIAEGYSVSREKKESFPLTVTSAQKNPTAFYLCASRLSSYNSPLHFGNGTRLTVT.

The chain combines TRBV6-1 with TRBJ2-7; weak D call: TRBD1 (6 bases). Trimming cost V 1 base and J 6 bases, with 13 bases left between them. The length of the CDR3 is 14 residues. The germline V gene has CDR1 MNHNS and CDR2 SASEGT. The CDR3 sequence: CASSEGAGAREQYF. The CDR3 coding sequence is TGTGCCAGCAGTGAAGGTGCAGGGGCCCGCGAGCAGTACTTC.

The chain links TRBV19 to TRBJ1-2; TRBD1 might be the D (6 bases). Per germline, CDR1 LNHDA and CDR2 SQIVND (reference sequence). With 3 bases removed from V and 8 bases from J, the gap between germline ends came to 10 bases. The length of the CDR3 is 12 residues. CDR3 in amino acids: CASSIRRGGYTF. CDR3 sequence (DNA): TGTGCCAGTAGTATTCGCAGGGGCGGCTACACCTTC. The variable domain in full, with the rest retrieved from reference TRBV19 and TRBJ1-2, is DGGITQSPKYLFRKEGQNVTLSCEQNLNHDAMYWYRQDPGQGLRLIYYSQIVNDFQKGDIAEGYSVSREKKESFPLTVTSAQKNPTAFYLCASSIRRGGYTFGSGTRLTVV.